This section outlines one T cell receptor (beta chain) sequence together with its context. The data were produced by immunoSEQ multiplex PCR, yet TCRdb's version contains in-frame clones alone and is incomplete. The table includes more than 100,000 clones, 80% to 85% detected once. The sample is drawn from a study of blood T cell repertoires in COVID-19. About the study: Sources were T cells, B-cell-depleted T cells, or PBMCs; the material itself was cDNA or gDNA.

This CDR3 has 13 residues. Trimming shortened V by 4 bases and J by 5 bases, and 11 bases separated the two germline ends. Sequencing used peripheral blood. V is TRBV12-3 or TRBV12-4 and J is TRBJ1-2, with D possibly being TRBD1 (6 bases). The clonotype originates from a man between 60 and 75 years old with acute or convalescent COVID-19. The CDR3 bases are TGTGCCAGCAGTTGGTCGGGACAATATGGCTACACCTTC. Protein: CASSWSGQYGYTF.